This T cell receptor (beta chain) was retrieved from a study of vaccination effects on CD4 cells after COVID-19. About the study: Samples gathered post-vaccine arrived a median of 72 days past the second dose.

On this clone itself: What it binds is unknown.

Measured with immunoSEQ multiplex PCR; TCRdb has only the in-frame clones, and not every one. Of 65,000 to 70,000 clones listed, under 80% are singletons. Germline V gene sequence: CDR1 SGDLS, CDR2 YYNGEE. CDR3 size: 18 residues. Unmatched junction bases numbered 12, after V lost 0 bases and J lost 9 bases. In the ViraFEST assay, antigen-specific CD4+ clonotypes were identified by expansion after peptide-pool stimulation. At the end of approximately 10 days of culture, CD4+ T cells were isolated. Participants were given two doses of BNT162b2 or mRNA-1273 vaccine. Roughly 2.1 million PBMC per well received approximately 10 IU/ml IL-2 and approximately 9.2 ug/ml peptides in culture. Each culture had half its medium swapped for IL-2 medium on days 3 and 7.

This chain uses TRBV9 with TRBJ2-1, with TRBD2 matching over 13 bases. Sequenced material: CD4+ T cells from PBMCs cultured with HCoV-OC43 spike peptides, taken after COVID-19 vaccination. Subset denoted: HCoV-OC43 spike overlapping peptide pool stimulation. The source of this sequence is a human donor who received a COVID-19 vaccine. CDR3 nucleotides: TGTGCCAGCAGCGTAGGTCCCCTACTAGCGGGGGGGCAGGGTGAGCAGTTCTTC. Translated, it gives CASSVGPLLAGGQGEQFF.